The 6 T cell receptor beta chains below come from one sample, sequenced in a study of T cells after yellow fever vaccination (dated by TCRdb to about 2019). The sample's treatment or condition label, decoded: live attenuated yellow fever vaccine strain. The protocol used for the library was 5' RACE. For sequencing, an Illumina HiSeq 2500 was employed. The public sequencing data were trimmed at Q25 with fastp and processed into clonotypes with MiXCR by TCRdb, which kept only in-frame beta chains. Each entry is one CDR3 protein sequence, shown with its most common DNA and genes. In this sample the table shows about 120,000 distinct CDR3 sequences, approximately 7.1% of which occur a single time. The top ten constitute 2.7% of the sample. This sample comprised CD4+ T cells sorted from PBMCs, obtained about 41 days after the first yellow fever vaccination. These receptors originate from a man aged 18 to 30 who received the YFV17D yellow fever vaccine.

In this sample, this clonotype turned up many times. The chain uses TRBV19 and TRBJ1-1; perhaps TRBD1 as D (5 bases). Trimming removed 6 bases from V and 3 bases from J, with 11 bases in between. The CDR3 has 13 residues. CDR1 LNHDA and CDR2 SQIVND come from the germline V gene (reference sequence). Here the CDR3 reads CASRGTAYTEAFF. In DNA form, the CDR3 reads TGTGCCAGTAGAGGGACTGCCTACACTGAAGCTTTCTTT.

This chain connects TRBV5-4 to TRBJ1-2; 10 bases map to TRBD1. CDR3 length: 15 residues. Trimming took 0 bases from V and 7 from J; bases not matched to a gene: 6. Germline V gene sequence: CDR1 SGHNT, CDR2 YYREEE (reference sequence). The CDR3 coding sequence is TGTGCCAGCAGCTTGGCCGGGACAGGGGTAGGTGGCTACACCTTC. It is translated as CASSLAGTGVGGYTF.

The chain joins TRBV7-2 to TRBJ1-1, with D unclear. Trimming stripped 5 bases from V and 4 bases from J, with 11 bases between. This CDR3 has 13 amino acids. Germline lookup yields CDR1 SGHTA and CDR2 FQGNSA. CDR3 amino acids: CASSPTRGTEAFF. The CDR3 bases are TGTGCCAGCAGCCCCACCCGGGGCACTGAAGCTTTCTTT. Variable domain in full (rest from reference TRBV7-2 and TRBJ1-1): GAGVSQSPSNKVTEKGKDVELRCDPISGHTALYWYRQSLGQGLEFLIYFQGNSAPDKSGLPSDRFSAERTGGSVSTLTIQRTQQEDSAVYLCASSPTRGTEAFFGQGTRLTVV.

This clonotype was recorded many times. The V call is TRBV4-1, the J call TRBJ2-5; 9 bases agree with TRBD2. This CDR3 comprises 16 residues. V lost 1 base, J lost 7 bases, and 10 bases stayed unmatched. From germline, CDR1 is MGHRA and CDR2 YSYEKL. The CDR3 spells CASSQAARTSVGTQYF. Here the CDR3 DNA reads TGCGCCAGCAGCCAAGCCGCCAGGACTAGCGTCGGGACCCAGTACTTC.

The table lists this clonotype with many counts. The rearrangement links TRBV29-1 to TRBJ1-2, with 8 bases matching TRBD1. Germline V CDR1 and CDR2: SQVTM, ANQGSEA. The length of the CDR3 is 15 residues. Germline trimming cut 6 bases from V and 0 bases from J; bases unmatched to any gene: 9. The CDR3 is CSVGATGDPNYGYTF. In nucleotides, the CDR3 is TGCAGCGTCGGAGCGACAGGGGACCCTAACTATGGCTACACCTTC.

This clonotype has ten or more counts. CDR3 sequence: CASSLWGSSGNTIYF. The CDR3 region has the DNA TGTGCCAGCAGTTTGTGGGGAAGCTCCGGAAACACCATATATTTT. The chain couples TRBV12-3 or TRBV12-4 to TRBJ1-3; D remains ambiguous. The CDR3 runs 15 residues. Trimming removed 3 bases from V and 4 bases from J, with 13 bases in between.